Sequencing of this T cell receptor beta chain was carried out in a study of Graves' ophthalmopathy and Graves' hyperthyroidism. Study-wide context: Ophthalmopathy absent within 18 months of follow-up marked hyperthyroidism as stable. Points from the study as a whole: Most thyroid clonotypes with frequency above 0.001 were detected in blood too. Ophthalmopathy and stable hyperthyroidism were discriminated by a 13-signature model, with about 90% sensitivity and about 76% specificity.

Ineligible for inclusion were patients with other autoimmune diseases, uncontrolled infections, pregnancy or lactation. Amplification of the TCR beta CDR3 regions used RNA transcripts (as template). RT-PCR in the first round used HTBI primers; a second-round multiplex PCR followed. Each CDR3 protein is one row after TCRdb ran MiXCR on the multiplex PCR reads. Seen here are over a million distinct CDR3 sequences, 36% observed once, and the top ten hold around 10%. The ends lost 3 bases at V and 9 bases at J; junction bases unmatched: 11. Germline V gives CDR1 SEHNR, CDR2 FQNEAQ (reference sequence). The CDR3 consists of 15 residues. There are many counts of this clonotype. As yet, its antigen is unknown.

The chain combines TRBV7-9 with TRBJ1-2; 9 bases agree with TRBD1. Sequencing was performed on peripheral blood or thyroid tissue (not recorded which). This sequence originates from an adult man with Graves' hyperthyroidism. As DNA, the CDR3 is TGTGCCAGCAGCTTCCCTCGGGACAGGGCCAATAGCTACACCTTC. Its translation is CASSFPRDRANSYTF.